Listed here are 28 T cell receptor beta chains from one sample, sequenced in a study of early T cells in non-severe SARS-CoV-2 infection. In TCRdb, the 5' RACE reads were re-called with MiXCR into one record per CDR3 protein. The sample holds tens of thousands of distinct CDR3 sequences, roughly 6% seen once. Sequenced sample: whole blood. These receptors were taken from an adult who was a healthcare worker with PCR-confirmed SARS-CoV-2 infection or an uninfected control (not recorded which).

In this sample, this clonotype turned up a few times. This chain links TRBV7-2 with TRBJ2-3; 7 bases align to TRBD2. Losses at the gene ends were 2 bases for V and 0 bases for J; bases not matched to a gene: 2. Germline loops: CDR1 SGHTA, CDR2 FQGNSA. The CDR3 spans 15 residues. CDR3: CASSLLAASTDTQYF. The CDR3 nucleotides read TGTGCCAGCAGCTTACTAGCGGCTAGCACAGATACGCAGTATTTT.

The V call is TRBV7-2, the J call TRBJ2-5, with D hard to call. The V gene lost 7 bases and the J gene lost 5 bases, with 17 bases spanning the gap. The CDR3 contains 14 residues. CDR1 and CDR2 (germline): SGHTA, FQGNSA. The CDR3 here is CASKVSAAAETQYF. The CDR3 DNA follows: TGTGCCAGCAAGGTTTCGGCAGCTGCTGAGACCCAGTACTTC.

This clonotype was counted many times. V is TRBV20-1 and J is TRBJ2-7; 8 bases fit TRBD1. From germline, CDR1 is DFQATT and CDR2 SNEGSKA (reference sequence). The length of the CDR3 is 13 residues. V gave up 6 bases and J gave up 4 bases; unmatched junction bases: 8. This CDR3 is CSATGQVLYEQYF. The CDR3 bases are TGCAGTGCCACGGGACAGGTCCTGTACGAGCAGTACTTC.

This clonotype was picked up many times. The J gene is TRBJ2-3, the V gene TRBV10-2; the D gene is possibly TRBD2 (5 bases). The CDR3 has 14 residues. Germline V CDR1 and CDR2: WSHSY, SAAADI. The V end was cut by 7 bases, the J end by 0 bases, with 11 bases between. CDR3 DNA: TGCGCCAGCATAGCGACTGTCAGCACAGATACGCAGTATTTT. Its protein product is CASIATVSTDTQYF.

This clonotype was observed a handful of times. The rearrangement joins TRBV27 to TRBJ2-7; D uncertain. CDR1 and CDR2 (germline): MNHEY, SMNVEV (reference sequence). The CDR3 length is 12 residues. The V end lost 3 bases, the J end lost 5 bases, and 8 bases lay between the germline ends. CDR3 bases: TGTGCCAGCAGTTTTCTGGGGAACGAGCAGTACTTC. Its protein is CASSFLGNEQYF.

Only a few counts were recorded for this clonotype. The J gene is TRBJ2-1, the V gene TRBV4-1; D ambiguous. This CDR3 region has 16 residues. V dropped 0 bases and J dropped 2 bases, with 11 bases sitting between them. Germline CDR1 MGHRA, CDR2 YSYEKL. CDR3 loop: CASSQDMRRTYNEQFF. Here the CDR3 DNA reads TGCGCCAGCAGCCAAGATATGAGGAGAACCTACAATGAGCAGTTCTTC.

The table lists this clonotype with many counts. V usage is TRBV2 and J usage is TRBJ2-7; no clear D. The germline V gene has CDR1 SNHLY and CDR2 FYNNEI. V lost 8 bases to trimming and J lost 6 bases, with 14 bases between them. CDR3 length equals 12 residues. CDR3 sequence: CASGPKLLEQYF. The CDR3 nucleotides are TGTGCCAGCGGGCCTAAGCTCCTCGAGCAGTACTTC.

This clonotype occurred many times. This chain connects TRBV19 to TRBJ1-6; D gene unclear. Per the germline V gene, CDR1 is LNHDA and CDR2 is SQIVND (reference sequence). V was cut by 6 bases and J by 10 bases, with 10 bases left in between. This CDR3 is built from 12 residues. Here the CDR3 reads CASSPQGSPLHF. The CDR3 DNA sequence: TGTGCCAGTAGCCCTCAAGGCTCACCCCTCCACTTT. Looking up the rest from reference TRBV19 and TRBJ1-6 gives the full variable domain: DGGITQSPKYLFRKEGQNVTLSCEQNLNHDAMYWYRQDPGQGLRLIYYSQIVNDFQKGDIAEGYSVSREKKESFPLTVTSAQKNPTAFYLCASSPQGSPLHFGNGTRLTVT.

This clonotype was found many times. This chain connects TRBV6-4 to TRBJ2-1, with TRBD2 matching over 14 bases. The CDR3 extends over 15 amino acids. Germline CDR1 is MRHNA and CDR2 is SNTAGT. V lost 5 bases, J lost 9 bases, and 6 bases stayed unmatched. The CDR3 nucleotides are TGTGCCAGCAGTTCGACTAGCGGGAGGGTTCTTGAGCAGTTCTTC. It yields the protein CASSSTSGRVLEQFF.

The CDR3 is CASSPPQGVVEQFF. The CDR3 DNA follows: TGTGCCAGCAGCCCTCCTCAGGGGGTGGTTGAGCAGTTCTTC. This chain links TRBV11-2 with TRBJ2-1, with 7 bases aligning to TRBD1. J was trimmed by 9 bases and V by 5 bases; bases with no gene match: 10. In germline, CDR1 is SGHAT, CDR2 FQNNGV. The CDR3 length is 14 residues. The complete variable domain, with remaining parts taken from reference TRBV11-2 and TRBJ2-1, reads EAGVAQSPRYKIIEKRQSVAFWCNPISGHATLYWYQQILGQGPKLLIQFQNNGVVDDSQLPKDRFSAERLKGVDSTLKIQPAKLEDSAVYLCASSPPQGVVEQFFGPGTRLTVL.

This clonotype has a count of ten or more. The chain has TRBV20-1 and TRBJ2-1, with D possibly matching TRBD1 (5 bases). This CDR3 spans 13 amino acids. Per germline, CDR1 DFQATT and CDR2 SNEGSKA (reference sequence). V was trimmed by 0 bases and J by 8 bases, leaving 11 bases between them. The CDR3 sequence: CSARDLWGDEQFF. The CDR3 region has the DNA TGCAGTGCTAGAGATCTATGGGGCGATGAGCAGTTCTTC.

This clonotype was counted at least ten times. The genes are TRBV7-8 and TRBJ1-5, with D maybe TRBD1 (5 bases). This CDR3 contains 16 residues. The V gene's germline CDR1 is SGHVS and CDR2 FQNEAQ. V was pared by 5 bases and J by 0 bases, with 14 bases between. The CDR3 here is CASSSVGGSSNQPQHF. CDR3 DNA sequence: TGTGCCAGCAGCAGTGTGGGGGGAAGTAGCAATCAGCCCCAGCATTTT.

The sample holds many counts of this clonotype. The V gene is TRBV7-8, the J gene TRBJ2-7; possibly TRBD1 for D (6 bases). Germline-derived CDR1 and CDR2 are SGHVS and FQNEAQ. The V end lost 6 bases, the J end lost 1 base, and 16 bases lay between the germline ends. The CDR3 runs 15 residues. CDR3 loop: CASRLGPDRSYEQYF. The CDR3 DNA reads as TGTGCCAGCAGACTAGGGCCGGACAGATCCTACGAGCAGTACTTC.

In this sample, this clonotype turned up many times. This sequence joins TRBV7-8 and TRBJ2-3; 7 nucleotides line up with TRBD2. From germline, CDR1 is SGHVS and CDR2 FQNEAQ. Trimming removed 5 bases from V and 2 bases from J; junction bases left unmatched: 10. This CDR3 spans 16 amino acids. The DNA for the CDR3 is TGTGCCAGCAGCCCTAGGGCGGGAGCCCCCACAGATACGCAGTATTTT. This sequence encodes CASSPRAGAPTDTQYF.

This clonotype was detected many times. The rearrangement uses TRBV28 and TRBJ1-4, with D possibly TRBD1 on 5 matching bases. V shed 6 bases and J shed 10 bases, with 21 bases lying between them. This CDR3 has 15 amino acids. Per the germline V gene, CDR1 is MDHEN and CDR2 is SYDVKM. CDR3 sequence (DNA): TGTGCCAGCAGCTCACCGGGACTGGAGTGGGTAAAACTGTTTTTT. The encoded protein is CASSSPGLEWVKLFF.

At least ten counts were recorded for this clonotype. The V and J genes are TRBV11-2 and TRBJ1-1, with D perhaps matching TRBD1 (6 bases). CDR3 length equals 16 residues. The V end was cut by 1 base, the J end by 0 bases, with 12 bases between. The germline gives CDR1 SGHAT, CDR2 FQNNGV. CDR3 region: CASSLAPGVVNTEAFF. DNA for the CDR3: TGTGCCAGCAGCTTAGCACCAGGGGTGGTGAACACTGAAGCTTTCTTT.

This clonotype was detected ten times or more. The chain couples TRBV7-9 to TRBJ1-2; D gene ambiguous. Germline V gives CDR1 SEHNR, CDR2 FQNEAQ (reference sequence). Trimming removed 1 base at V and 6 bases at J, with 15 bases between. This CDR3 comprises 15 residues. The chain's CDR3 is CASSLGVGPQDGYTF. The CDR3 DNA reads as TGTGCCAGCAGCTTAGGGGTCGGGCCCCAGGATGGCTACACCTTC.

The V call is TRBV7-9, the J call TRBJ2-1, with D maybe TRBD2 (5 bases). Trimming left V 5 bases short and J 3 bases short, with 11 bases between. This CDR3 comprises 14 residues. Germline-derived CDR1 and CDR2 are SEHNR and FQNEAQ (reference sequence). DNA of the CDR3: TGTGCCAGCAGCCTCCGGACTGTCTACAATGAGCAGTTCTTC. As protein: CASSLRTVYNEQFF.

This clonotype came up many times. The chain combines TRBV7-8 with TRBJ2-3; possible D gene TRBD2, 7 bases. V lost 0 bases and J lost 6, with 19 bases in between. The CDR3 is 17 residues long. CDR1 and CDR2 (germline): SGHVS, FQNEAQ. CDR3: CASSLARWTEGGDTQYF. CDR3 nucleotides: TGTGCCAGCAGCTTAGCTCGGTGGACCGAGGGGGGGGATACGCAGTATTTT. Full variable domain (outside the CDR3, taken from reference TRBV7-8 and TRBJ2-3): GAGVSQSPRYKVAKRGQDVALRCDPISGHVSLFWYQQALGQGPEFLTYFQNEAQLDKSGLPSDRFFAERPEGSVSTLKIQRTQQEDSAVYLCASSLARWTEGGDTQYFGPGTRLTVL.

The chain joins TRBV4-1 to TRBJ2-7; no clear D. The V and J ends lost 0 bases and 0 bases respectively, with 9 bases between them. Germline CDR1 reads MGHRA; CDR2 reads YSYEKL. The CDR3 totals 15 residues. The DNA for the CDR3 is TGCGCCAGCAGCCAAGACAGGCTCAGCTCCTACGAGCAGTACTTC. As protein: CASSQDRLSSYEQYF.

This sequence joins TRBV12-3 or TRBV12-4 and TRBJ2-7; tentatively, D is TRBD1 (6 bases). V was cut by 5 bases and J by 2 bases, with 13 bases left in between. The CDR3 is made up of 14 amino acids. CDR3 DNA sequence: TGTGCCAGCAGTCCCGGCCCAGGGGCCTACGAGCAGTACTTC. Its translation is CASSPGPGAYEQYF.

This clonotype was seen repeatedly, ten times or more. The gene calls are TRBV18 and TRBJ1-1; 8 nucleotides agree with TRBD1. Germline trimming cut 3 bases from V and 4 bases from J; bases unmatched to any gene: 4. The CDR3 has 14 amino acids. CDR1 and CDR2 (germline): KGHSH, LQKENI. The CDR3 DNA follows: TGTGCCAGCTCACCCGACAGGGGTAGCACTGAAGCTTTCTTT. This translates into CASSPDRGSTEAFF. The whole variable domain, filled in from reference TRBV18 and TRBJ1-1, reads NAGVMQNPRHLVRRRGQEARLRCSPMKGHSHVYWYRQLPEEGLKFMVYLQKENIIDESGMPKERFSAEFPKEGPSILRIQQVVRGDSAAYFCASSPDRGSTEAFFGQGTRLTVV.

This clonotype was observed many times. The chain has TRBV7-9 and TRBJ1-1, with 9 bases fitting TRBD1. The germline V gene has CDR1 SEHNR and CDR2 FQNEAQ (reference sequence). The trim removed 5 bases at V and 4 bases at J, leaving 11 bases unmatched. CDR3 size: 16 residues. The CDR3 sequence: CASSALEGQGPTEAFF. CDR3 in DNA: TGTGCCAGCAGCGCCTTGGAGGGACAGGGCCCCACTGAAGCTTTCTTT. Complete variable domain (other parts from reference TRBV7-9 and TRBJ1-1): DTGVSQNPRHKITKRGQNVTFRCDPISEHNRLYWYRQTLGQGPEFLTYFQNEAQLEKSRLLSDRFSAERPKGSFSTLEIQRTEQGDSAMYLCASSALEGQGPTEAFFGQGTRLTVV.

This rearrangement joins TRBV7-2 to TRBJ2-3; D could derive from TRBD1 or TRBD2 (6 bases each). Germline-derived CDR1 and CDR2 are SGHTA and FQGNSA. Trimming removed 2 bases from V and 5 bases from J, with 20 bases in between. The CDR3 contains 17 residues. DNA for the CDR3: TGTGCCAGCAGCTTACGCTGGGGGGCTTCCTCGGTAGATACGCAGTATTTT. It translates to CASSLRWGASSVDTQYF.

This clonotype was recorded many times. The V and J genes are TRBV20-1 and TRBJ2-7; TRBD2 agrees at 9 bases. The ends lost 2 bases at V and 6 bases at J; junction bases unmatched: 11. The CDR3 has 15 residues. Looked up from germline, CDR1 is DFQATT and CDR2 is SNEGSKA (reference sequence). The CDR3 protein is CSARPRGLASPEQYF. DNA of the CDR3: TGCAGTGCTAGACCCCGGGGACTAGCATCCCCCGAGCAGTACTTC.

This sequence joins TRBV5-1 and TRBJ2-3; 7 bases align to TRBD1. Germline V gene lookup returns CDR1 SGHRS and CDR2 YFSETQ. The CDR3 runs 14 residues. V trimming: 7 bases; J trimming: 0 bases; junction bases outside the gene matches: 5. The CDR3 sequence: CASLRGQSTDTQYF. The CDR3 bases are TGCGCCAGCTTAAGGGGACAGAGCACAGATACGCAGTATTTT.

The chain links TRBV11-3 to TRBJ2-3; 9 bases align to TRBD2. The germline CDR1 and CDR2 sequences are SGHNT and YENEEA. The CDR3 totals 14 residues. The V gene end was trimmed by 5 bases and the J gene end by 6 bases; junction bases not matched to a gene: 6. The CDR3 region is CASSMGLAPDTQYF. The CDR3 bases are TGTGCCAGCAGCATGGGACTAGCCCCGGATACGCAGTATTTT.

This clonotype was found many times. The rearrangement uses TRBV20-1 and TRBJ1-5, with D maybe TRBD1 (5 bases). The CDR3 is made up of 16 amino acids. Germline assignment: CDR1 DFQATT and CDR2 SNEGSKA (reference sequence). V was trimmed by 5 bases and J by 1 base, leaving 18 bases between them. The CDR3 coding sequence is TGCAGTGCTGAACCGGGGGGAGGGAGGAGCAATCAGCCCCAGCATTTT. The encoded protein is CSAEPGGGRSNQPQHF.